This TCR beta chain was recovered during a study of technical replicates of blood from a handful of donors. TCRdb's copy holds only in-frame clones and misses some; the assay was immunoSEQ multiplex PCR. This sample has about 81,000 clones, with about 96% found just once. Germline CDR1 MNHEY, CDR2 SVGAGI. The length of the CDR3 is 13 residues. V lost 4 bases and J 2 bases, leaving 9 bases between the germline ends. Source material: T cells isolated from PBMCs. This sequence joins TRBV6-5 and TRBJ2-7; possibly TRBD2 for D (5 bases). This TCR came from a human donor in good health. The CDR3, as DNA: TGTGCCAGCAGTTCGGGAAACACCTACGAGCAGTACTTC. This sequence encodes CASSSGNTYEQYF.